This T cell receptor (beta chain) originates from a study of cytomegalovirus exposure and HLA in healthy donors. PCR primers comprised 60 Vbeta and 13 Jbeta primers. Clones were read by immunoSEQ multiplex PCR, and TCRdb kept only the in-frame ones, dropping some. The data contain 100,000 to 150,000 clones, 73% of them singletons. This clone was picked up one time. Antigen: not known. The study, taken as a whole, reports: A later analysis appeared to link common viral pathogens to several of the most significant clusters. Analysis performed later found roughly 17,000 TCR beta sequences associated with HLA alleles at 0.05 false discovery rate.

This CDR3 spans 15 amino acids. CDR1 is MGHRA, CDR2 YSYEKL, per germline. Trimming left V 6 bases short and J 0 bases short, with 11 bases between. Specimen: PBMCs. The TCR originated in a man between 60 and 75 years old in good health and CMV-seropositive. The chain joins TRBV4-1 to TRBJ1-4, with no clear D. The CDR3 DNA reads TGCGCCAGCAGACATGCACGGGCAACTAATGAAAAACTGTTTTTT. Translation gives CASRHARATNEKLFF.